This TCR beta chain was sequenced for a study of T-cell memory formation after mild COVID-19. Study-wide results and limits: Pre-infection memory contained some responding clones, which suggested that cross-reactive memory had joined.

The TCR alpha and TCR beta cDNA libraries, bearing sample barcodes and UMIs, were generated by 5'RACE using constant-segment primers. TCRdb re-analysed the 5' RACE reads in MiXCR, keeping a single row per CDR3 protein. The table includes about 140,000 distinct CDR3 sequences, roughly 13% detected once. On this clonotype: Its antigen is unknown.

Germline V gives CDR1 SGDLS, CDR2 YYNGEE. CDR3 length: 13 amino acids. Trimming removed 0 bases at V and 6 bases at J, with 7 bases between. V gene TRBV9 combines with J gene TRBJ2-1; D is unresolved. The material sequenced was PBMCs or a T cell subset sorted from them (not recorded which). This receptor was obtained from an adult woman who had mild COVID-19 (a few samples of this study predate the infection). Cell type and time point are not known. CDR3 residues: CASSVGRSNEQFF. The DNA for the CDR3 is TGTGCCAGCAGCGTAGGGCGGAGCAATGAGCAGTTCTTC.